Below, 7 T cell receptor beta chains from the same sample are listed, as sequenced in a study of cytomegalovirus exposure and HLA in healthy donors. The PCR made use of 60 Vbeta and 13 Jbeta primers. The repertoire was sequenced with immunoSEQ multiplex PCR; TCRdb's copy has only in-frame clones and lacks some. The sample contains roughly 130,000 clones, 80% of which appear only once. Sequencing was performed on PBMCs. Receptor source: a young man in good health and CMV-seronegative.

The CDR3: CAIRLAGTAYNEQFF. The DNA for the CDR3 is TGTGCCATCAGACTAGCCGGGACAGCCTACAATGAGCAGTTCTTC. V gene TRBV10-3 combines with J gene TRBJ2-1, with D possibly matching TRBD1 (7 bases). Germline lookup yields CDR1 ENHRY and CDR2 SYGVKD. The CDR3 extends over 15 amino acids. Trimming stripped 6 bases from V and 2 bases from J, with 14 bases between.

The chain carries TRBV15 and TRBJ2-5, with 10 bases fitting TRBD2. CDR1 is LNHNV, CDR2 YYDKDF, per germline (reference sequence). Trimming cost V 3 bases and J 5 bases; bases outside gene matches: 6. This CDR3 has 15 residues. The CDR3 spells CATSSALAGSETQYF. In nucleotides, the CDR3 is TGTGCCACCAGCAGCGCACTAGCGGGAAGCGAGACCCAGTACTTC. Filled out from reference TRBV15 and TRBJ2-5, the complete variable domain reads DAMVIQNPRYQVTQFGKPVTLSCSQTLNHNVMYWYQQKSSQAPKLLFHYYDKDFNNEADTPDNFQSRRPNTSFCFLDIRSPGLGDTAMYLCATSSALAGSETQYFGPGTRLLVL.

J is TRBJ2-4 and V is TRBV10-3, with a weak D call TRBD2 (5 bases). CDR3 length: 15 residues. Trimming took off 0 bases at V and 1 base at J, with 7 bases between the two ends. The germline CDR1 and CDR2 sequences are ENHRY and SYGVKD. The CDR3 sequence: CAISESGDAKNIQYF. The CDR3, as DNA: TGTGCCATCAGTGAGTCGGGAGATGCCAAAAACATTCAGTACTTC.

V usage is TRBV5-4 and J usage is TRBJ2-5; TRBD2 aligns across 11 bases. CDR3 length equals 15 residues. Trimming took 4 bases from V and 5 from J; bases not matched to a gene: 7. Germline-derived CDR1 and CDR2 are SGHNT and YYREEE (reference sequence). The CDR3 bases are TGTGCCAGCAGCCAGAGGACTAGCGGGCAGGAGACCCAGTACTTC. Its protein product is CASSQRTSGQETQYF.

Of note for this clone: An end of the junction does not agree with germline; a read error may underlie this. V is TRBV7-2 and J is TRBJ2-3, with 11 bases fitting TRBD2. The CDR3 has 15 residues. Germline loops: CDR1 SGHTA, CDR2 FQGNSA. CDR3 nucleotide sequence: TGTGCCAGCAGCCTAGCGGGAGGAACCACAGATACGCAGTATTTT. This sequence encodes CASSLAGGTTDTQYF.

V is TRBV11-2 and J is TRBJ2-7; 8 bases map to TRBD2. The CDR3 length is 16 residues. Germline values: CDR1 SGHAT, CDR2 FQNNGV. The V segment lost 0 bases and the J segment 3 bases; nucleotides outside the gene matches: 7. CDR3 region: CASSLEALAGNYEQYF. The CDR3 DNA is TGTGCCAGCAGCTTAGAAGCCCTAGCGGGTAACTACGAGCAGTACTTC.

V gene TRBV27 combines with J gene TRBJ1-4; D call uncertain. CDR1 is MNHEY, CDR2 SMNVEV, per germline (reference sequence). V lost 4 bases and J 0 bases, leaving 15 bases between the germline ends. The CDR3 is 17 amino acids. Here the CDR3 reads CASSYRSPRTTNEKLFF. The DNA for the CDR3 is TGTGCCAGCAGTTATCGTTCTCCCAGGACAACTAATGAAAAACTGTTTTTT.